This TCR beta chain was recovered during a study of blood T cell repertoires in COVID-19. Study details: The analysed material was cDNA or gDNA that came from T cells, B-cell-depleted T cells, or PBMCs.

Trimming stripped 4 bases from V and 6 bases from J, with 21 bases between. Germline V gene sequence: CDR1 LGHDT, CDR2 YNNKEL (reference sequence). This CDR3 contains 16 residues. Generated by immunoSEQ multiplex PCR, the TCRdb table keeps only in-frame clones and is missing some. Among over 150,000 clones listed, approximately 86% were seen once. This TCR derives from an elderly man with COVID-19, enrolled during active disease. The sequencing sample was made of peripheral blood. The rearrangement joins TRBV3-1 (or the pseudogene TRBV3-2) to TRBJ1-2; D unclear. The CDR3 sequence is CASSPLSPLGSDGYTF. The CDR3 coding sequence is TGTGCCAGCAGCCCTCTTTCCCCTCTCGGTTCGGATGGCTACACCTTC.